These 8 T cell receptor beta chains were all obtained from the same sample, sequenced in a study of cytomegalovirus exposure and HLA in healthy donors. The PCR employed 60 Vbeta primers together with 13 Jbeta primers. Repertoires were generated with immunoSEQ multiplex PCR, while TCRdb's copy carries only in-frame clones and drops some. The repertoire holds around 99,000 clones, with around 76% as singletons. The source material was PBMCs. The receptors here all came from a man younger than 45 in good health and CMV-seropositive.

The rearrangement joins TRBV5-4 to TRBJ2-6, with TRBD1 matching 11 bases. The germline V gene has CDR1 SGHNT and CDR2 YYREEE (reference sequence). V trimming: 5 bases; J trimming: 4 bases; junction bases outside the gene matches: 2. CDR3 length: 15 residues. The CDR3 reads CASRGQGDGANVLTF. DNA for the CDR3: TGTGCCAGCAGGGGACAGGGGGACGGGGCCAACGTCCTGACTTTC.

Here the CDR3 DNA reads TGTGCCAGCAGCCCCATCCCAGGGAACTCTGGGGCCAACGTCCTGACTTTC. Translation: CASSPIPGNSGANVLTF. The rearrangement uses TRBV5-6 and TRBJ2-6; a weak D match, TRBD1 (5 bases). This CDR3 comprises 17 residues. The germline V and J ends were trimmed by 4 bases and 0 bases, with 14 bases remaining between them. The V gene's germline CDR1 is SGHDT and CDR2 YYEEEE.

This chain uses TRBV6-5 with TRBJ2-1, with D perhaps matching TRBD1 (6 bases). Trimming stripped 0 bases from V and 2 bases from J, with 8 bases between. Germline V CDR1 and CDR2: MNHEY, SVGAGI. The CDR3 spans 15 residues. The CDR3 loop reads CASSYSSGAYNEQFF. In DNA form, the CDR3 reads TGTGCCAGCAGTTACTCCTCAGGGGCCTACAATGAGCAGTTCTTC.

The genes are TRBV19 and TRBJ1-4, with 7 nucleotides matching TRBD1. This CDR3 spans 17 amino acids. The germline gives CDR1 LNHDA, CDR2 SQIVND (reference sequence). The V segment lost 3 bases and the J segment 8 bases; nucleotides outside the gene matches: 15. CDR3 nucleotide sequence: TGTGCCAGTAGTATTGCCGGCGGGGACAGTCTGTGGGAAAAACTGTTTTTT. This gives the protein CASSIAGGDSLWEKLFF.

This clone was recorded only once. The CDR3: CSVQQGLNTEAFF. CDR3 DNA: TGCAGCGTACAACAGGGCCTGAACACTGAAGCTTTCTTT. The V gene is TRBV29-1, the J gene TRBJ1-1; D is perhaps TRBD1 (6 bases). Germline V gives CDR1 SQVTM, CDR2 ANQGSEA. V lost 6 bases and J lost 0, with 11 bases in between. The CDR3 sequence is 13 residues long.

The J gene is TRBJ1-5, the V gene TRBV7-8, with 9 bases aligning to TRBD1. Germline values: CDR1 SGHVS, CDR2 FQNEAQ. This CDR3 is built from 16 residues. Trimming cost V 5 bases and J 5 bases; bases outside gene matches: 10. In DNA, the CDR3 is TGTGCCAGCAGCAAGCGCCGGGACAGGGCGGATCAGCCCCAGCATTTT. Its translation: CASSKRRDRADQPQHF.

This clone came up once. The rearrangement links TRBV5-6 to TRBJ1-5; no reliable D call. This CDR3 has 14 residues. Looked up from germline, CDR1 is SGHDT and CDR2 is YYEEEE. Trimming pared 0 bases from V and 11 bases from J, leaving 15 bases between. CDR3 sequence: CASSLEGSAGAQHF. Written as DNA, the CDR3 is TGTGCCAGCAGCTTGGAGGGTTCCGCGGGAGCCCAGCATTTT.

CDR3 loop: CASSERVAGDEKLFF. In DNA, the CDR3 is TGTGCCAGCAGTGAACGGGTGGCAGGGGATGAAAAACTGTTTTTT. This chain links TRBV6-1 with TRBJ1-4, with D perhaps matching TRBD1 (6 bases). V was shortened by 2 bases and J by 6 bases, with 13 bases between the two germline ends. This CDR3 comprises 15 residues. Germline V gene data show CDR1 as MNHNS and CDR2 as SASEGT.